This T cell receptor (beta chain) was identified during a study of T-cell reconstitution after alpha-beta-depleted transplantation in children. Broader study findings: Newly made T cells mostly supplied T-cell counts and diversity one year after transplant.

This clonotype has at least ten counts. Its antigen remains unidentified. Trimming removed 5 bases at V and 0 bases at J, with 19 bases between. Germline V CDR1 and CDR2: MNHEY, SMNVEV (reference sequence). The CDR3 covers 17 residues. Researchers prepared the TCRbeta library using unique molecular identifiers, the study reports. TCRdb analysed the PCR reads with MiXCR anew, one entry per CDR3 protein. Among roughly 670,000 distinct CDR3 sequences listed, under 15% were seen once. The source material was PBMCs, sampled before TCRalphabeta/CD19-depleted stem cell transplant. This chain links TRBV27 with TRBJ1-1; D is possibly TRBD1 (6 bases). The receptor was isolated from a girl aged 2-10 years with congenital amegakaryocytic thrombocytopenia, due to receive a stem cell transplant. CDR3 in DNA: TGTGCCAGCAGTGCCAATCCTCAGGGGCCCCTGAACACTGAAGCTTTCTTT. It yields the protein CASSANPQGPLNTEAFF.